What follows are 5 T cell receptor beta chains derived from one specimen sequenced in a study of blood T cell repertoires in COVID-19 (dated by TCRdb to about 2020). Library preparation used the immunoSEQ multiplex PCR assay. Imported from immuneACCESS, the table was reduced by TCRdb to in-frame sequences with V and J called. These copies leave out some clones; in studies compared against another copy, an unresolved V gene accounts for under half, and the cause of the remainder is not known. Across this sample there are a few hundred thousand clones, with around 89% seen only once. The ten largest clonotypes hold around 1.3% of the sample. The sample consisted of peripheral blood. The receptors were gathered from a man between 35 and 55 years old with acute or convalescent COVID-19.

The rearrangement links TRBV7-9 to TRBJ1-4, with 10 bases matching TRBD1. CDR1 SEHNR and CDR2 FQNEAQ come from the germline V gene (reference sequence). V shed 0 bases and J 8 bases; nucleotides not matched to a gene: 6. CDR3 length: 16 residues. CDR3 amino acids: CASSLAYRDRGEKLFF. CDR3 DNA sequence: TGTGCCAGCAGCTTAGCCTACCGGGACAGGGGCGAAAAACTGTTTTTT.

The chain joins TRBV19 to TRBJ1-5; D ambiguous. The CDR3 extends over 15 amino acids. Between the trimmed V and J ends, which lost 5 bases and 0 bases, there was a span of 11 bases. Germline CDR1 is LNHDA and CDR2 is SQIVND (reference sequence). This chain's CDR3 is CASSPGLYSNQPQHF. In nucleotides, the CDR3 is TGTGCCAGTAGTCCCGGACTGTATAGCAATCAGCCCCAGCATTTT.

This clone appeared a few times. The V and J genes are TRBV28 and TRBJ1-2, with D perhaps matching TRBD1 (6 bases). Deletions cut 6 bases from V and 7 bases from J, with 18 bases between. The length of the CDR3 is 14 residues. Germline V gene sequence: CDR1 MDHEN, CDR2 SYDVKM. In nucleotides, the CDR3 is TGTGCCAGCAGCCCCCAGTGGACAGTTCTTGGCTACACCTTC. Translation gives CASSPQWTVLGYTF.

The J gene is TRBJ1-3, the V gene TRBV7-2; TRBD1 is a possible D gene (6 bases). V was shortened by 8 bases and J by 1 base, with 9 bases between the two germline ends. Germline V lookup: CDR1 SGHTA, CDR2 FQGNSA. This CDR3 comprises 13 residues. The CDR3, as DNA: TGTGCCAGCGGGGGGGCTTCTGGAAACACCATATATTTT. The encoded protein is CASGGASGNTIYF.

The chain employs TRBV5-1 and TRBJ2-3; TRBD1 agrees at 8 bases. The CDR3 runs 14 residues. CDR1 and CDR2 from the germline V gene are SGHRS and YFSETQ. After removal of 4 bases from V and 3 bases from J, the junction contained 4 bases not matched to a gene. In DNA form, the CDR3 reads TGCGCCAGCAGCGGGGGACAGGCGACAGATACGCAGTATTTT. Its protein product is CASSGGQATDTQYF.